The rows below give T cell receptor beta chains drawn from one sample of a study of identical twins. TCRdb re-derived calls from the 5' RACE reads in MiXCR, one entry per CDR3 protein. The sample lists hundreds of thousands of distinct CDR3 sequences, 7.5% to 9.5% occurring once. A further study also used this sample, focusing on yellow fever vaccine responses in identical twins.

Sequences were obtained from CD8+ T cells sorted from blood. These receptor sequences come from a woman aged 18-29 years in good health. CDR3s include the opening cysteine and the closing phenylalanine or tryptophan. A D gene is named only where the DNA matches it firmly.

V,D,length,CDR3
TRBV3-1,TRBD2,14,CASSWTSHRYEQYF
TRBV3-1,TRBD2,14,CASGGAGERETQYF
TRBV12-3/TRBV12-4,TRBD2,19,CASSLAILGTASGPYEQYF
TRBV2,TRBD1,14,CASRVDRVAYEQYF
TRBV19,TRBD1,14,CASNPGGSYNEQFF
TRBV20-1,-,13,CSARSIRSDTQYF
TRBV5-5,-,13,CASSFWQGTEAFF
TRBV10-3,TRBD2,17,CAISVPFSGANSYEQYF
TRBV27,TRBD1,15,CASSSLMGQGETQYF
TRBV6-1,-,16,CASSEARDSYNSPLHF
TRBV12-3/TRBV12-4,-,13,CASSPVPGNEQFF
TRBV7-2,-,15,CASSSTPGEWEKLFF
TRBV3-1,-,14,CASSLTTGEEKLFF
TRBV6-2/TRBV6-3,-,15,CASILYPGHQETQYF
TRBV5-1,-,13,CASSLESNQPQHF
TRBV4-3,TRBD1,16,CASSPSSEGAGSPLHF
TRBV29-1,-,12,CSVEDGRPEAFF
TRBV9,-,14,CASSVDDGWGEQFF
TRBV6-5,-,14,CASSYSLAFNEQFF
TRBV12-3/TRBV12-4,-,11,CAIGVRDEQYF
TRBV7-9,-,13,CASSAPGYYGYTF
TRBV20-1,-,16,CSARPAGWAENQPQHF
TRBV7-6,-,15,CASSLATETYNEQFF
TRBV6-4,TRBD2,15,CASSEVAGGFETQYF
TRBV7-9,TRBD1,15,CASSSQRTGYGELFF
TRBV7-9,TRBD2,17,CASSSYPRGRDTDTQYF
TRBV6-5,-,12,CASQGGGNTIYF
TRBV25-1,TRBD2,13,CASRPSGSGELFF
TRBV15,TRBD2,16,CATSRDTSGRWETQYF
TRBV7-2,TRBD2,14,CASSFGGAYNEQFF
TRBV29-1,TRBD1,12,CSVSLDRGGYTF
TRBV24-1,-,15,CATSDLPGNTGELFF
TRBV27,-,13,CASSPPTADTQYF
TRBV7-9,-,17,CASSLTPAGDGMNEQFF
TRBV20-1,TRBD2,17,CSARDLRTSGTYNEQFF